The clone carrying this T cell receptor (beta chain) was recorded a few times. The antigen is not known. RNA extraction and reverse transcription yielded cDNA as sequencing template. TCRdb's table, derived via immunoSEQ multiplex PCR, lists solely in-frame clones and lacks some. The data contain over 150,000 clones, 55% to 75% of them singletons. Germline V gives CDR1 SQVTM, CDR2 ANQGSEA. This CDR3 has 16 residues. Trimming removed 3 bases at V and 1 base at J, with 15 bases between. This specimen belongs to a study of CD8+ T cells in alopecia areata. Study results and limitations: Many expanded lesional clones stayed in scalp and blood while on tofacitinib. Sequencing of scalp samples also captures resident alphabeta T cells of normal skin.

Treatment in this sample: oral pan-JAK inhibitor, 5-10 mg twice daily. Peripheral blood and lesional scalp punch biopsies came from alopecia areata patients. PBMCs yielded sorted CD4+ and CD8+ T cells. The sequencing here drew on CD4+ T cells sorted from blood, taken at week 24, from a patient treated with tofacitinib. This sequence was found in a human donor with alopecia areata. The rearrangement uses TRBV29-1 and TRBJ2-2, with D maybe TRBD1 (5 bases). The CDR3 spells CSVEDITRRNTGELFF. The DNA of the CDR3 is TGCAGCGTTGAGGACATAACCCGGAGGAACACCGGGGAGCTGTTTTTT.